What follows are 17 T cell receptor beta chains derived from one specimen sequenced in a study of pediatric ulcerative colitis (dated by TCRdb to the late 2010s). Library preparation used the immunoSEQ multiplex PCR assay. TCRdb took this table from immuneACCESS and kept in-frame rearrangements with V and J called. Such tables lack part of the clones; where checked against another copy, unresolved V genes explain under half of the gap, and the rest is unexplained. For this sample there are roughly 25,000 clones; about 69% appear just once. Clones ranked in the top ten supply approximately 8% of the sample. During colonoscopy, one to two rectal pinch biopsies were obtained for research purposes. Source material: gut tissue. The receptors come from a boy between 10 and 17 years old with severe ulcerative colitis.

The rearrangement links TRBV27 to TRBJ2-3; 14 nucleotides line up with TRBD2. Germline V lookup: CDR1 MNHEY, CDR2 SMNVEV (reference sequence). J lost 7 bases, V lost 3 bases, and 9 bases had no gene match. The CDR3 loop spans 17 amino acids. The DNA for the CDR3 is TGTGCCAGCAGTTTCGGGACTAGCGGGAGTGGTTCGAATACGCAGTATTTT. It encodes CASSFGTSGSGSNTQYF.

V gene TRBV14 combines with J gene TRBJ1-2; D not certain. This CDR3 has 15 residues. V gave up 0 bases and J gave up 4 bases, with 12 bases separating them. The germline V gene has CDR1 SGHDN and CDR2 FVKESK. CDR3 in DNA: TGTGCCAGCAGCCAAGAGAGGAGTCCAGCCTATGGCTACACCTTC. Translation gives CASSQERSPAYGYTF.

This chain uses TRBV9 with TRBJ2-1, with D unresolved. The CDR3 has 14 residues. V dropped 0 bases and J dropped 6 bases, with 10 bases sitting between them. The germline CDR1 and CDR2 sequences are SGDLS and YYNGEE. This CDR3 is CASSVDSRGNEQFF. The CDR3 DNA follows: TGTGCCAGCAGCGTAGACTCTCGAGGCAATGAGCAGTTCTTC.

The rearrangement uses TRBV7-6 and TRBJ2-2; either TRBD1 or TRBD2 may supply D (6 bases each). V lost 9 bases, J lost 5 bases, and 22 bases lay in between. This CDR3 is 16 amino acids long. The germline gives CDR1 SGHVS, CDR2 FNYEAQ. The CDR3 DNA sequence: TGTGCCAGGTCGCGAAGGGGGGCGCAGGAAACCGGGGAGCTGTTTTTT. Protein: CARSRRGAQETGELFF.

V and J are TRBV29-1 and TRBJ2-7; TRBD2 agrees at 9 bases. Germline V gene data show CDR1 as SQVTM and CDR2 as ANQGSEA. V shed 1 base, J shed 3 bases, and the junction held 10 bases outside the gene matches. The CDR3 is made up of 16 amino acids. The CDR3 DNA sequence: TGCAGCGTTGAAGGGGTAGTTAGCGGGAGTTTCTACGAGCAGTACTTC. It is translated as CSVEGVVSGSFYEQYF.

The chain recombines TRBV6-4 with TRBJ2-2, with 9 bases identical to TRBD1. The CDR3 contains 15 residues. The V and J ends lost 2 bases and 6 bases, in that order; junction bases with no gene match: 4. Germline lookup yields CDR1 MRHNA and CDR2 SNTAGT. This chain's CDR3 is CASSDRTGDAGELFF. The CDR3 DNA reads as TGTGCCAGCAGTGACCGGACAGGGGACGCCGGGGAGCTGTTTTTT.

This chain uses TRBV10-3 with TRBJ1-5; a possible D gene is TRBD1 (5 bases). This CDR3 contains 16 residues. In germline, CDR1 is ENHRY, CDR2 SYGVKD. Trimming removed 0 bases from V and 0 bases from J, with 9 bases in between. The CDR3 nucleotides read TGTGCCATCAGTGAGTCGTTAACAGGTAGCAATCAGCCCCAGCATTTT. It is translated as CAISESLTGSNQPQHF.

The chain is built from TRBV6-5 and TRBJ2-1; 12 nucleotides agree with TRBD2. The CDR3 runs 15 residues. V dropped 5 bases and J dropped 3; count of bases not matched to a gene: 2. Germline V gene data show CDR1 as MNHEY and CDR2 as SVGAGI. CDR3 region: CASSLAGGVYNEQFF. The CDR3 nucleotides read TGTGCCAGCAGTCTAGCGGGAGGGGTCTACAATGAGCAGTTCTTC.

This chain joins TRBV28 and TRBJ2-7; 9 bases match TRBD1. This CDR3 region has 16 residues. Per germline, CDR1 MDHEN and CDR2 SYDVKM. The junction had 14 bases not matched to a gene; V was cut back by 5 bases and J by 6 bases. CDR3 residues: CASSHPVGQGFGEQYF. The CDR3 nucleotides read TGTGCCAGCAGTCACCCCGTAGGACAGGGGTTTGGCGAGCAGTACTTC.

This chain connects TRBV7-9 to TRBJ2-2; D is perhaps TRBD1 or TRBD2 (6 bases each). This CDR3 comprises 15 residues. From germline, CDR1 is SEHNR and CDR2 FQNEAQ (reference sequence). Trimming took 5 bases from V and 4 from J, leaving 14 bases between them. CDR3 DNA: TGTGCCAGCAGCGCCCTAGGGGGAGGCACCGGGGAGCTGTTTTTT. Protein: CASSALGGGTGELFF. Supplemented by reference TRBV7-9 and TRBJ2-2, the full variable domain reads DTGVSQNPRHKITKRGQNVTFRCDPISEHNRLYWYRQTLGQGPEFLTYFQNEAQLEKSRLLSDRFSAERPKGSFSTLEIQRTEQGDSAMYLCASSALGGGTGELFFGEGSRLTVL.

This rearrangement joins TRBV6-1 to TRBJ1-1, with TRBD1 matching over 9 bases. Trimming cost V 5 bases and J 4 bases; bases outside gene matches: 5. This CDR3 contains 14 residues. Looked up from germline, CDR1 is MNHNS and CDR2 is SASEGT. The CDR3 reads CASSQQGAVTEAFF. The CDR3 bases are TGTGCCAGCAGTCAACAGGGGGCAGTCACTGAAGCTTTCTTT.

The chain recombines TRBV19 with TRBJ2-5; D is unresolved. V lost 7 bases and J lost 0, with 3 bases in between. This CDR3 contains 11 residues. CDR1 is LNHDA, CDR2 SQIVND, per germline (reference sequence). Written as DNA, the CDR3 is TGTGCCAGTACACACCAAGAGACCCAGTACTTC. Translation gives CASTHQETQYF.

The chain is built from TRBV21-1 and TRBJ2-1; the DNA was not used to check the table's D call, TRBD2. TRBV21-1 is a documented pseudogene. The CDR3 runs to 16 residues. In DNA, the CDR3 is TGTGCCAGCAGCAAATCTTCGGGATTCGGATGGAATGAGCAGTTCTTC. The encoded protein is CASSKSSGFGWNEQFF.

The gene calls are TRBV6-6 and TRBJ2-7; D uncertain. The CDR3 extends over 12 amino acids. Trimming shortened V by 5 bases and J by 5 bases, and 10 bases separated the two germline ends. Per the germline V gene, CDR1 is MNHNY and CDR2 is SVGAGI (reference sequence). This chain's CDR3 is CASSQTYDEQYF. As DNA, the CDR3 is TGTGCCAGCAGTCAAACGTATGACGAGCAGTACTTC.

The chain employs TRBV7-2 and TRBJ2-2; TRBD2 is a possible D gene (5 bases). CDR3 length: 17 residues. CDR1 and CDR2 (germline): SGHTA, FQGNSA. V was cut by 5 bases and J by 0 bases, with 16 bases left in between. The chain's CDR3 is CASSRRTFNANTGELFF. Here the CDR3 DNA reads TGTGCCAGCAGCCGCCGGACTTTTAACGCGAACACCGGGGAGCTGTTTTTT.

The gene calls are TRBV19 and TRBJ1-2; 7 bases are a match to TRBD1. CDR3 length equals 13 residues. V gave up 6 bases and J gave up 1 base; unmatched junction bases: 2. Germline loops: CDR1 LNHDA, CDR2 SQIVND (reference sequence). CDR3 loop: CASRTGFNYGYTF. The CDR3 nucleotides read TGTGCCAGTAGGACAGGGTTTAACTATGGCTACACCTTC. Drawing the rest from reference TRBV19 and TRBJ1-2, the complete variable domain is DGGITQSPKYLFRKEGQNVTLSCEQNLNHDAMYWYRQDPGQGLRLIYYSQIVNDFQKGDIAEGYSVSREKKESFPLTVTSAQKNPTAFYLCASRTGFNYGYTFGSGTRLTVV.

The table lists this clone with a few counts. The identical CDR3 is also encoded by other nucleotide sequences in the sample. The chain joins TRBV11-2 to TRBJ1-1, with TRBD1 as a possible D gene (6 bases). CDR3 length: 15 amino acids. The V and J ends lost 3 bases and 1 base respectively, with 12 bases between them. CDR1 and CDR2 (germline): SGHAT, FQNNGV. The CDR3 coding sequence is TGTGCCAGCAGCTTCGGGGGCGGTAAGAACACTGAAGCTTTCTTT. Translation gives CASSFGGGKNTEAFF.